The entry below gives a single TCR beta chain sequence along with its context. The antigen is not known. The entry originates in a study of shared clonotypes between healthy human individuals. Study-level points and caveats: Investigators expected sequencing depth to affect clonotype sharing among donors.

Produced via immunoSEQ multiplex PCR; TCRdb's table is partial and in-frame only. The sample shows 550,000 to 800,000 clones, 90% of them seen only once. The CDR3 extends over 16 amino acids. V lost 0 bases, J lost 5 bases, and 5 bases stayed unmatched. The germline gives CDR1 SGHVS, CDR2 FQNEAQ. The chain joins TRBV7-8 to TRBJ2-3; 10 bases match TRBD2. Sequencing was performed on memory CD8+ T cells from PBMCs. As for subset: CD45RO+ cells pooled with CCR7-negative TemRA cells. The receptor's source is a man aged 18-30 years in good health. Some clones in this sample may be carry-over from other donors' samples. In DNA form, the CDR3 reads TGTGCCAGCAGCTTAGCTCTAGCGGGAGTGATAGATACGCAGTATTTT. This translates into CASSLALAGVIDTQYF.